Listed here is a single TCR beta chain. Its antigen is as yet unknown. The data are from a study of siplizumab effects on memory and regulatory T cells. CDR1 and CDR2 (germline): SGHVS, FQNEAQ. CDR3 size: 15 residues. V was pared by 5 bases and J by 5 bases, with 7 bases of the junction left unmatched. Study-level points and caveats: Naive T cells appeared more diverse than memory cells and seemed to be major alloresponse contributors. An assignable phenotype, naive or memory, was missing from roughly 76-95% of proliferating CD4+ or CD8+ clones.

Generated by immunoSEQ multiplex PCR, the TCRdb table keeps only in-frame clones and is missing some. The sample yields some 96,000 clones, 75% to 95% seen once. V and J are TRBV7-8 and TRBJ2-1; TRBD2 matches at 9 bases. The sequence was obtained from a human donor in good health. The sequencing sample was made of CD4+ T cells sorted from blood. The chain's CDR3 is CASSLSGLAHNEQFF. The CDR3, as DNA: TGTGCCAGCAGCCTATCGGGACTAGCCCACAATGAGCAGTTCTTC.